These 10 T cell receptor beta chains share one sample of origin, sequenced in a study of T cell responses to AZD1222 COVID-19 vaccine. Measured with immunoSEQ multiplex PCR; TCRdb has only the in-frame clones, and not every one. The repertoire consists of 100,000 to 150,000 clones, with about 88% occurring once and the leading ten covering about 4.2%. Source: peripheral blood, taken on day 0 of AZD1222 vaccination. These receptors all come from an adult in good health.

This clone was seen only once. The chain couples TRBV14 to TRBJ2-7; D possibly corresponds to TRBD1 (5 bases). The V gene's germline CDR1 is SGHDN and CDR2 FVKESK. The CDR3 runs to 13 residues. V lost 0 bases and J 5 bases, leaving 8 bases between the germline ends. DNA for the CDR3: TGTGCCAGCAGCCAAGAACGCAGGGACGAGCAGTACTTC. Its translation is CASSQERRDEQYF.

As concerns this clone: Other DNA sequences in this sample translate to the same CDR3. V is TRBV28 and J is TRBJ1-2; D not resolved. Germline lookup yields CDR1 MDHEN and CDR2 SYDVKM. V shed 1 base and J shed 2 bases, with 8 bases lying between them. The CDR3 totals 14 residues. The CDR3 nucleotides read TGTGCCAGCAGTTTATTAGACGGAAACTATGGCTACACCTTC. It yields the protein CASSLLDGNYGYTF.

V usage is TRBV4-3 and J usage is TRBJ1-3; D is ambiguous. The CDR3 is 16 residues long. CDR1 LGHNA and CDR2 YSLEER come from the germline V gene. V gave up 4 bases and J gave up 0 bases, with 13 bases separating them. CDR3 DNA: TGCGCCAGCAGCCCCTCCGGGATCACCTCTGGAAACACCATATATTTT. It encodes CASSPSGITSGNTIYF.

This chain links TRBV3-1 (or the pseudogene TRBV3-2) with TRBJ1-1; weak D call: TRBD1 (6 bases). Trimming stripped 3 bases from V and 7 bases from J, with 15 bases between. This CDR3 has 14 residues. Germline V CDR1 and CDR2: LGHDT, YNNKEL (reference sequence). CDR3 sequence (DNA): TGTGCCAGCAGCCACGGGGGGCGCACGAATGAAGCTTTCTTT. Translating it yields CASSHGGRTNEAFF.

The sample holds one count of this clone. CDR3 amino acids: CASSQGRGGYEQYF. CDR3 bases: TGCGCCAGCAGCCAAGGCAGGGGGGGGTACGAGCAGTACTTC. The chain carries TRBV4-3 and TRBJ2-7, with D possibly being TRBD1 or TRBD2 (7 bases each). The germline V gene has CDR1 LGHNA and CDR2 YSLEER. The V and J ends lost 1 base and 4 bases respectively, with 11 bases between them. The CDR3 contains 14 residues.

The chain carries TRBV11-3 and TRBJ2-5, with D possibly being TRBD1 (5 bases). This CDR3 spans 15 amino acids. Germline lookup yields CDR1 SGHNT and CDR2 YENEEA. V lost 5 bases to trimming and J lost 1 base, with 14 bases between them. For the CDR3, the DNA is TGTGCCAGCAGCGATACCACAGGTTCCCAAGAGACCCAGTACTTC. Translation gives CASSDTTGSQETQYF.

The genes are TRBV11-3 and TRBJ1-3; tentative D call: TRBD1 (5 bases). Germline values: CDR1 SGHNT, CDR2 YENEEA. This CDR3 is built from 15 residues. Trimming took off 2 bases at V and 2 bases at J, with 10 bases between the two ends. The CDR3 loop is CASSLLRTTGNTIYF. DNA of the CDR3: TGTGCCAGCAGCTTACTCCGGACAACTGGAAACACCATATATTTT.

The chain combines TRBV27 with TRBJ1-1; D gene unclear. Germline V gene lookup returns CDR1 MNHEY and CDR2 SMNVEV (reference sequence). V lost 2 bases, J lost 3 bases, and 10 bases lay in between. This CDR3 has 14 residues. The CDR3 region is CASSLVHPDTEAFF. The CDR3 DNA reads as TGTGCCAGCAGTTTAGTACATCCGGACACTGAAGCTTTCTTT.

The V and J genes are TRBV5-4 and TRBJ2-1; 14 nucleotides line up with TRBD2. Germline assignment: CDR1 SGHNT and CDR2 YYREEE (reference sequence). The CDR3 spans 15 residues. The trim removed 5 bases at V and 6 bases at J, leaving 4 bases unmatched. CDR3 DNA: TGTGCCAGCAGTTCGGGACTAGCGGGAGTCAATGAGCAGTTCTTC. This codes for CASSSGLAGVNEQFF.

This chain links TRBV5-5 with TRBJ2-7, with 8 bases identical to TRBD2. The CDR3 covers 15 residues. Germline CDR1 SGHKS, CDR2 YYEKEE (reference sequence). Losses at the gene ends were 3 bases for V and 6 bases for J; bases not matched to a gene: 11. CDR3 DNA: TGTGCCAGCAGCTGGGAGCCCGGACTAGCATTCGAGCAGTACTTC. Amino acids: CASSWEPGLAFEQYF. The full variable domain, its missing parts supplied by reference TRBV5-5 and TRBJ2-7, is DAGVTQSPTHLIKTRGQQVTLRCSPISGHKSVSWYQQVLGQGPQFIFQYYEKEERGRGNFPDRFSARQFPNYSSELNVNALLLGDSALYLCASSWEPGLAFEQYFGPGTRLTVT.